The sequence of this T cell receptor (beta chain) was determined in a study of cytotoxic CD8 clonotypes in ibrutinib-treated CLL (dated by TCRdb to the early 2020s). Broadly, across the study: The cohort had 11 relapsed/refractory and approximately 15 treatment-naive patients; roughly 18 were IGHV unmutated. Cryopreserved peripheral blood mononuclear cells were obtained prior to treatment, at the time of response, and at either disease progression or sustained remission. On average, each sample had about 260,000 productive templates and 94,082 productive rearrangements. Every sample from remission and from progressive disease was obtained while the patients were still on ibrutinib. Response samples were obtained after a median of 12 months of treatment, with a range of roughly 6 to 40 months. Longitudinal samples were available for about 30% of the roughly 86 trial participants. Responses were partial in some 24 patients and complete in 2; after median about 70 months follow-up, about 14 stayed in remission and about twelve progressed.

Details on this clone: Its antigen specificity is not known. No base-level quality is on record; no much larger clone is a single base apart.

A MiSeq instrument was used for deep resolution sequencing, which targeted depths ranging from 1 in 1 million up to 1 in 200,000 T cells, with coverage averaging 10x for each clonotype. The immunoSEQ hsTCRB Kit was used to generate TCR beta libraries. On the authors' methods: Data were analyzed with ImmunoSEQ Data Assistant and ImmunoSEQ Analyzer, with V, D and J genes assigned per IMGT definitions. Clonality was computed as one minus normalized Shannon entropy of productive rearrangement frequencies, ranging from 0 to 1. Only overrepresented clonotypes making up at least 0.05% of each patient's repertoire were included in the public clonotype analysis. About a dozen age-matched healthy donor repertoires from immuneACCESS served as clonality controls. As stored in TCRdb, this immuneACCESS dataset retains in-frame rearrangements with V and J assigned. A fraction of the clones does not appear; measured against another copy, unresolved V genes explain less than half of the discrepancy, and the remainder lacks a known reason. V and J calls and clone size are those listed in that table; D and trimming were worked out from the DNA. The sample includes approximately 280,000 clones, with approximately 76% observed a single time. Of the sample, about 5.3% is held by the ten largest clones.

Here is what the overall study found, with its caveats: Baseline clonality exceeded that of age-matched healthy donors and correlated strongly with circulating CD8+ T-cell counts. Sampling times were not matched between sustained-remission and progressing patients, and lymph node repertoires were not studied. Clonality rose at ibrutinib response, remained stable during sustained remission, and dropped back toward baseline at progression. Public clonotypes were rare and either shrank or stayed stable during treatment, and the rise in clonality at ibrutinib response reflected expansion of private clonotypes.

Trimming costs V 5 bases and J 4 bases, and their ends lie 14 bases apart. The CDR3 runs 14 amino acids, cysteine and phenylalanine included. The DNA shown is the 42-base CDR3, in frame from base 1. From a lookup of the germline V gene (reference sequence), CDR1 and CDR2 are SEHNR and FQNEAQ. The time point label corresponds to: progressive disease on ibrutinib. For TCR beta library preparation, about 2.2 micrograms of genomic DNA was extracted from cryopreserved PBMCs. Longitudinal blood samples from CLL patients on ibrutinib monotherapy underwent high-throughput TCR beta sequencing. The patients were enrolled in a single-center, open-label phase 2 trial of ibrutinib monotherapy.

This clonotype originated in a human donor with chronic lymphocytic leukemia. The chain was built from TRBV7-9 and TRBJ1-1; a weak D assignment points to TRBD1 (6 bases agree). The input for sequencing was PBMCs, taken at disease progression, from a patient treated with ibrutinib. At the DNA level, the sequence is TGTGCCAGCAGCAAAGGGGGAATCGGCACTGAAGCTTTCTTT. Its product reads: CASSKGGIGTEAFF.